Described below is a single T cell receptor (beta chain) sequence and its context. Its specificity is unknown. Germline V gene data show CDR1 as SGHAT and CDR2 as FQNNGV. V lost 4 bases and J lost 9; bases outside the gene matches: 6. This CDR3 is 13 amino acids long. This record belongs to a study of cytomegalovirus exposure and HLA in healthy donors. Study results and limitations: In a later analysis, 17,000 or so TCR beta sequences were associated with HLA alleles at 0.05 false discovery rate. Sequencing artifact likely explains a cluster of highly shared sequence variants. According to an earlier analysis, most TCR beta V segments yielded productive rearrangements about 87% or about 30% of the time. A list of 164 TCR beta chains associated with cytomegalovirus was given.

Both 60 Vbeta primers and 13 Jbeta primers went into the PCR. Libraries were prepared by immunoSEQ multiplex PCR; TCRdb keeps only in-frame clonotypes and omits some of them. In the table there are 210,000 or so clones, over 70% of which are singletons. This receptor was identified in a woman aged 60-70 years in good health and CMV-seropositive. The sequencing input was PBMCs. The chain carries TRBV11-2 and TRBJ2-1, with 7 nucleotides matching TRBD2. Written as DNA, the CDR3 is TGTGCCAGCAGCTCTAGCGGAAATAGTGAGCAGTTCTTC. Protein sequence: CASSSSGNSEQFF.